The present entry profiles one T cell receptor beta chain with its context. This clonotype appeared a single time. The specificity of this receptor is unknown. A much larger clonotype is one base distant, so this may be a read error. In the germline V gene (reference sequence), CDR1 corresponds to LNHDA and CDR2 to SQIVND. V is clipped by 3 bases and J by 9 bases, and the sequence between their germline boundaries is 12 bases long. The CDR3 covers 13 residues, taking in both the cysteine and the phenylalanine. CDR3 DNA only is kept here, 39 bases in frame from base 1. These data belong to a study of immune heterogeneity within non-small cell lung tumors (dated by TCRdb to 2017 to 2018). Turning to the overall study: Histology comprised a handful of squamous cell carcinomas, 9 to 11 non-squamous carcinomas and 1 tumor not otherwise specified. TCR repertoires were analyzed from approximately 60 tumor loci of approximately 16 patients, whereas transcriptome data were available for only about 43 loci from more than ten patients. The study combined whole-exome sequencing, RNA-seq and TCR beta repertoire sequencing of multiple spatially distinct regions from each NSCLC tumor to examine intratumoral immune heterogeneity. Binding of neoantigens to the HLA alleles of each patient was predicted with netMHCpan-3.0 for mutant peptides of 8 to 11 amino acids.

The TCR beta CDR3 region was amplified with a multiplex PCR system whose first round ran for approximately 11 cycles using 32 V-gene forward primers and 13 J-gene reverse primers. A QIAGEN Multiplex PCR Kit was used for first-round PCR, and the primer sequences were filed in Chinese patent CN105087789A. Illumina universal primers were added in a second PCR round performed with the Phusion High-Fidelity PCR Kit. Paired-end sequencing of TCR libraries was carried out on the Illumina HiSeq X Ten platform at a read length of 151 bp. The paper's processing steps were these. Cutadapt removed reads without multiplex PCR primers, PEAR merged read pairs, and MiXCR with default settings called CDR3 regions. Repertoire diversity was assessed by Shannon entropy, and clonality was calculated as one minus the Shannon entropy divided by the ln of the count of productive unique sequences. Clonotypes present at frequencies of at least 0.5% were defined as dominant or high-frequency T-cell clones. Starting from the raw public reads, TCRdb applied fastp trimming at Q25, assembled clones with MiXCR and retained in-frame beta chains. Here each entry gathers all rows of one CDR3 protein and keeps the most common genes and DNA. For this entry, the V and J calls and clone size follow TCRdb and not the study's own pipeline. The sample data list more than 9,500 distinct CDR3 sequences, and approximately 34% of these were observed just once. Of the sample, roughly 12% is held by the ten largest clones.

The TCR template was genomic DNA extracted from bulk tumor tissue, and 450 to 750 ng of gDNA was amplified for each sample. Multiple biopsies per primary tumor were taken during surgery, spaced as far apart as possible within the tumor mass. Patients in the study cohort, which was described as untreated, were newly diagnosed NSCLC cases going through curative surgery. The donor group was made up of over 14 newly diagnosed non-small cell lung cancer patients undergoing surgery with curative intent. Resected tumor masses were reviewed by two independent pathologists. Sequencing was performed only on DNA and RNA samples of high quality. On the study overall, not on this receptor specifically: Identical dominant CDR3B clonotypes recurred across loci within a patient, yet different tumor locations also harbored unique high-frequency clones. A statistically significant but moderate positive correlation (R approximately 0.31) was observed between local T-cell repertoire clonality and local tumor mutational burden. High-frequency TCR beta clonotypes were found to be largely distinct between individual patients.

This sequence uses TRBV19 and TRBJ2-1, and possibly TRBD1, on 5 matching bases. This TCR was sampled from a man in his sixties with non-small cell lung cancer. The sample taken for sequencing was lung tumor tissue. The DNA is TGTGCCAGTAGTATGGGCAGGGCATTTGAGCAGTTCTTC. This translates into CASSMGRAFEQFF.